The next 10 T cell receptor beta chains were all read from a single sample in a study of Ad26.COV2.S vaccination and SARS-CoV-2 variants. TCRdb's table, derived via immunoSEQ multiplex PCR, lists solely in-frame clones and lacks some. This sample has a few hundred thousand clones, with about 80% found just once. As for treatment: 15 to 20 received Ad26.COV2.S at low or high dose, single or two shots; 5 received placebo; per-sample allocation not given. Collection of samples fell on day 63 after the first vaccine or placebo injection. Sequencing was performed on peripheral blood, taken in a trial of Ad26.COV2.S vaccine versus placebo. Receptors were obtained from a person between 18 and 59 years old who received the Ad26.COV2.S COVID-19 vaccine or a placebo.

Here the CDR3 DNA reads TGCGCCAGCAGCGACCTCTACGAGCAGTACTTC. Amino acids: CASSDLYEQYF. The chain employs TRBV5-1 and TRBJ2-7; D unclear. The CDR3 is 11 amino acids. The germline V gene has CDR1 SGHRS and CDR2 YFSETQ. V was cut by 4 bases and J by 3 bases, with 5 bases left in between.

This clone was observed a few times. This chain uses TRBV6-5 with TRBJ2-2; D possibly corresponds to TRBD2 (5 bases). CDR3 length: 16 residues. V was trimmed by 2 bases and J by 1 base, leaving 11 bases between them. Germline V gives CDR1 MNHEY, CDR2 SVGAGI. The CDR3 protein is CASSYVGEMNTGELFF. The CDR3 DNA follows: TGTGCCAGCAGTTACGTCGGGGAGATGAACACCGGGGAGCTGTTTTTT.

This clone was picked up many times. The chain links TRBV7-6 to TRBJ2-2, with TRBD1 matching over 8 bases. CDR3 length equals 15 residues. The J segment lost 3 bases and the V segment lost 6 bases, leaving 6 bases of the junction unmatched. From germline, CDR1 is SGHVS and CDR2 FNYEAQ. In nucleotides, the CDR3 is TGTGCCAGCAGGGGGCAGGGGGCAGACACCGGGGAGCTGTTTTTT. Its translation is CASRGQGADTGELFF.

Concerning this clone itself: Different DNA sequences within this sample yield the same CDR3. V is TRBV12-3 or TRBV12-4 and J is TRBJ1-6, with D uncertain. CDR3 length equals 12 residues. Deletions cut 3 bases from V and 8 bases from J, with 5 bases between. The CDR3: CASSFGDSPLHF. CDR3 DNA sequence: TGTGCCAGCAGTTTTGGGGATTCACCCCTCCACTTT.

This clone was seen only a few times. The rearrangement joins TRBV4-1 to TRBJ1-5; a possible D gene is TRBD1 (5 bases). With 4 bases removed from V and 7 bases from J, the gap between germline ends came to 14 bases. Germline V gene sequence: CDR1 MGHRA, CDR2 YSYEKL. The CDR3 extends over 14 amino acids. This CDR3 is CASSPGTLGQPQHF. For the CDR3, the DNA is TGCGCCAGCAGCCCCGGGACCCTAGGGCAGCCCCAGCATTTT.

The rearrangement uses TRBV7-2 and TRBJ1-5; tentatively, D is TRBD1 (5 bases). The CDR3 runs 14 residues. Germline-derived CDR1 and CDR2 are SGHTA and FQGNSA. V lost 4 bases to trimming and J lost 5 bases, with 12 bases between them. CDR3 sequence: CASSSPAGDQPQHF. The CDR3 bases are TGTGCCAGCAGCTCCCCCGCGGGGGATCAGCCCCAGCATTTT.

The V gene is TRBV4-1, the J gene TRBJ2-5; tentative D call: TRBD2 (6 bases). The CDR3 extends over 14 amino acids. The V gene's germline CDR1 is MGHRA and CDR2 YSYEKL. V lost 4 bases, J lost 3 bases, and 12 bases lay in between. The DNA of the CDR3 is TGCGCCAGCAGCCTTTCGGGGGTTGAAGAGACCCAGTACTTC. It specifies CASSLSGVEETQYF.

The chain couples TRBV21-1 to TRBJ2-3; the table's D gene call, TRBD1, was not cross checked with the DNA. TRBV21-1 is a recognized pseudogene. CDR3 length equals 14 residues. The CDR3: CASTVGGPTDTQYF. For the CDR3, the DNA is TGTGCCAGCACGGTTGGGGGCCCCACAGATACGCAGTATTTT.

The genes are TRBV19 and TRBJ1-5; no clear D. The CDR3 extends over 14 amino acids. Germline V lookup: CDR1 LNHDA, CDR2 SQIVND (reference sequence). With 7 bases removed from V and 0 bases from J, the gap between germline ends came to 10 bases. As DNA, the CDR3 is TGTGCCAGTAACCTCGGAATTAGCAATCAGCCCCAGCATTTT. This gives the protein CASNLGISNQPQHF.

CDR3 protein: CASSLGLGYTEAFF. The CDR3 DNA follows: TGTGCCAGCAGCTTAGGTTTGGGGTACACTGAAGCTTTCTTT. This rearrangement joins TRBV11-1 to TRBJ1-1; D is unclear. The germline CDR1 and CDR2 sequences are SGHAT and FQDESV (reference sequence). Trimming cost V 1 base and J 3 bases, with 9 bases left between them. The CDR3 has 14 residues.